This T cell receptor (beta chain) was profiled in a study of blood T cell repertoires in COVID-19. Study-wide context: Sources were T cells, B-cell-depleted T cells, or PBMCs; the material itself was cDNA or gDNA.

The V end was cut by 5 bases, the J end by 5 bases, with 6 bases between. The CDR3 runs 11 residues. The germline V gene encodes CDR1 SGHVS and CDR2 FQNEAQ. Libraries were prepared by immunoSEQ multiplex PCR; TCRdb keeps only in-frame clonotypes and omits some of them. The data hold 350,000 to 400,000 clones, with around 87% observed a single time. The sequencing sample was made of PBMCs or T cells enriched from blood (not recorded which). This chain uses TRBV7-8 with TRBJ2-5; TRBD2 might be the D (5 bases). The TCR was taken from a woman aged 25-40 years with acute COVID-19. The CDR3 DNA sequence: TGTGCCAGCAGCCCGGGGGAGACCCAGTACTTC. Its protein is CASSPGETQYF.